A selection of T cell receptor beta chains follows, all from one sample in a study of T cell changes during pregnancy in multiple sclerosis. The assay was immunoSEQ multiplex PCR, and TCRdb's table has in-frame clones only and misses some. In the table there are under 85,000 clones, approximately 89% of which are singletons. Sequencing was performed on peripheral blood, taken in the third trimester of pregnancy. The receptors shown here come from a female donor in good health, enrolled as a control in a pregnancy study. The CDR3 runs from the conserved cysteine through the conserved F or W. Each record gives: J gene, clone size, V gene, CDR3 length, D gene, CDR3 DNA, CDR3 protein. A D gene is named only where the DNA matches it firmly. Clone size is not always given. Where it is, it says once, few, many or a class for expanded clones.

j_gene: TRBJ2-5; abundance: NA; v_gene: TRBV6-5; len: 14; d_gene: TRBD2; CDR3nt: TGTGCCAGCAGTCAAAGCGGGGGCCAAGAGACCCAGTACTTC; CDR3aa: CASSQSGGQETQYF
j_gene: TRBJ2-5; abundance: NA; v_gene: TRBV7-2; len: 14; d_gene: NA; CDR3nt: TGTGCCAGCAGCTTCAACAGGGCTCAAGAGACCCAGTACTTC; CDR3aa: CASSFNRAQETQYF
j_gene: TRBJ1-5; abundance: NA; v_gene: TRBV30; len: 14; d_gene: NA; CDR3nt: TGTGCCTGGAGTACCCAACAGGGCAATCAGCCCCAGCATTTT; CDR3aa: CAWSTQQGNQPQHF
j_gene: TRBJ1-1; abundance: NA; v_gene: TRBV30; len: 14; d_gene: NA; CDR3nt: TGTGCCTGGAGTGTTGGGGGAGGTTCCGCTGAAGCTTTCTTT; CDR3aa: CAWSVGGGSAEAFF
j_gene: TRBJ1-1; abundance: few; v_gene: TRBV9; len: 16; d_gene: NA; CDR3nt: TGTGCCAGCAGCTCATCCCCAGACAGGAGCAACACTGAAGCTTTCTTT; CDR3aa: CASSSSPDRSNTEAFF
j_gene: TRBJ1-6; abundance: NA; v_gene: TRBV6-5; len: 15; d_gene: TRBD1; CDR3nt: TGTGCCAGCAGTTCTACAGGGGGCGTGAATTCACCCCTCCACTTT; CDR3aa: CASSSTGGVNSPLHF
j_gene: TRBJ1-1; abundance: few; v_gene: TRBV5-1; len: 13; d_gene: NA; CDR3nt: TGCGCCAGCATTGGCAGGGTAGGAACTGAAGCTTTCTTT; CDR3aa: CASIGRVGTEAFF
j_gene: TRBJ1-6; abundance: NA; v_gene: TRBV7-9; len: 14; d_gene: TRBD1; CDR3nt: TGTGCCAGCAGCTTGGGACAGATTAATTCACCCCTCCACTTT; CDR3aa: CASSLGQINSPLHF
j_gene: TRBJ2-1; abundance: NA; v_gene: TRBV5-1; len: 14; d_gene: NA; CDR3nt: TGCGCCAGCAGCCTGATTTACGAGGCCAAAGAGCAGTTCTTC; CDR3aa: CASSLIYEAKEQFF
j_gene: TRBJ2-7; abundance: NA; v_gene: TRBV11-1; len: 14; d_gene: NA; CDR3nt: TGTGCCAGCAGCCGTACAACAGGTCCCTACGAGCAGTACTTC; CDR3aa: CASSRTTGPYEQYF
j_gene: TRBJ1-2; abundance: NA; v_gene: TRBV29-1; len: 14; d_gene: TRBD1; CDR3nt: TGCAGCGTATGGTCGGCAGGGGGTGGATATGGCTACACCTTC; CDR3aa: CSVWSAGGGYGYTF
j_gene: TRBJ2-1; abundance: NA; v_gene: TRBV9; len: 14; d_gene: TRBD2; CDR3nt: TGTGCCAGCAGAGCTAGCGGGGGCTACAATGAGCAGTTCTTC; CDR3aa: CASRASGGYNEQFF
j_gene: TRBJ2-5; abundance: NA; v_gene: TRBV4-1; len: 15; d_gene: NA; CDR3nt: TGCGCCAGCAGCCAAGAAGAGAGCGAGGAAGAGACCCAGTACTTC; CDR3aa: CASSQEESEEETQYF
j_gene: TRBJ1-3; abundance: NA; v_gene: TRBV6-5; len: 15; d_gene: TRBD1; CDR3nt: TGTGCCAGCAGACCAGACAGGGGCTCTGGAAACACCATATATTTT; CDR3aa: CASRPDRGSGNTIYF
j_gene: TRBJ2-7; abundance: once; v_gene: TRBV6-6; len: 14; d_gene: NA; CDR3nt: TGTGCCAGCAGCTACGGTCTTCGGGGGTACGAGCAGTACTTC; CDR3aa: CASSYGLRGYEQYF
j_gene: TRBJ1-1; abundance: NA; v_gene: TRBV11-2; len: 12; d_gene: NA; CDR3nt: TGTGCCAGCAGTCGACCGGGACAAAGAGCCCCCTTT; CDR3aa: CASSRPGQRAPF
j_gene: TRBJ1-1; abundance: NA; v_gene: TRBV30; len: 11; d_gene: NA; CDR3nt: TGTGCCTGGGACAGCCGCACTGAAGCTTTCTTT; CDR3aa: CAWDSRTEAFF
j_gene: TRBJ2-3; abundance: NA; v_gene: TRBV25-1; len: 15; d_gene: TRBD1; CDR3nt: TGTGCCAGCAGTCGGGGGACAGGGGCATCGGATACGCAGTATTTT; CDR3aa: CASSRGTGASDTQYF
j_gene: TRBJ2-7; abundance: NA; v_gene: TRBV19; len: 14; d_gene: NA; CDR3nt: TGTGCCAGTAGTATTACCGGGGGGACACACGAGCAGTACTTC; CDR3aa: CASSITGGTHEQYF
j_gene: TRBJ1-6; abundance: once; v_gene: TRBV11-3; len: 13; d_gene: NA; CDR3nt: TGTGCCAGCAGCTTAGACGCGAGGACACCCCTCCACTTT; CDR3aa: CASSLDARTPLHF
j_gene: TRBJ1-3; abundance: once; v_gene: TRBV4-3; len: 14; d_gene: NA; CDR3nt: TGCGCCAGCAGTCTAGCGGTCTCTGGAAACACCATATATTTT; CDR3aa: CASSLAVSGNTIYF
j_gene: TRBJ1-1; abundance: NA; v_gene: TRBV30; len: 13; d_gene: NA; CDR3nt: TGTGCCTGGATTAAAGGGGTGGGCACTGAAGCTTTCTTT; CDR3aa: CAWIKGVGTEAFF
j_gene: TRBJ1-5; abundance: NA; v_gene: TRBV6-1; len: 13; d_gene: NA; CDR3nt: TGTGCCAGCACCAGGTATAGCAATCAGCCCCAGCATTTT; CDR3aa: CASTRYSNQPQHF
j_gene: TRBJ2-3; abundance: NA; v_gene: TRBV7-3; len: 16; d_gene: NA; CDR3nt: TGTGCCAGCAGCTTAATCGCGGGCCTGAGCACAGATACGCAGTATTTT; CDR3aa: CASSLIAGLSTDTQYF
j_gene: TRBJ2-3; abundance: NA; v_gene: TRBV6-5; len: 15; d_gene: TRBD1; CDR3nt: TGTGCCAGTTCACTCGGGGGACAGGGCACAGATACGCAGTATTTT; CDR3aa: CASSLGGQGTDTQYF
j_gene: TRBJ1-5; abundance: NA; v_gene: TRBV6-5; len: 14; d_gene: NA; CDR3nt: TGTGCCAGCAGTCCCCCTGGGGCGGGGCAGCCCCAGCATTTT; CDR3aa: CASSPPGAGQPQHF
j_gene: TRBJ2-1; abundance: NA; v_gene: TRBV7-9; len: 17; d_gene: NA; CDR3nt: TGTGCCAGCAGCTTGAGGCGCGGGGGCCTTAAGGACAATGAGCAGTTCTTC; CDR3aa: CASSLRRGGLKDNEQFF
j_gene: TRBJ2-5; abundance: NA; v_gene: TRBV9; len: 17; d_gene: TRBD2; CDR3nt: TGTGCCAGCAGCGCCGGCCCCGGGACTAGCGTGAACTATCCCCAGTACTTC; CDR3aa: CASSAGPGTSVNYPQYF
j_gene: TRBJ1-6; abundance: NA; v_gene: TRBV30; len: 14; d_gene: TRBD1; CDR3nt: TGTGCCTGGAGTTCAGGGGGCAGATATTCACCCCTCCACTTT; CDR3aa: CAWSSGGRYSPLHF
j_gene: TRBJ2-6; abundance: NA; v_gene: TRBV29-1; len: 13; d_gene: NA; CDR3nt: TGCAGCGTTGAGGGTCCCGGGACCAACGTCCTGACTTTC; CDR3aa: CSVEGPGTNVLTF